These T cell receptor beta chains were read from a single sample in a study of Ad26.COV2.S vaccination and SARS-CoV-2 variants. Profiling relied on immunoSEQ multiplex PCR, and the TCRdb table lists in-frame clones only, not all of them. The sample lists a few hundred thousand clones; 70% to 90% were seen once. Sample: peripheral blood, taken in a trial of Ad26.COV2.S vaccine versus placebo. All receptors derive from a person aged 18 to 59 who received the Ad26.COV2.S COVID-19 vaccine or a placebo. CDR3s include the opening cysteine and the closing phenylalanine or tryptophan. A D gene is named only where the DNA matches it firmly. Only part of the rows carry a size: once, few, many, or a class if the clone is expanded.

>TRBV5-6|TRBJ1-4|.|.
CASSLFWGATNEKLFF
TGTGCCAGCAGCTTGTTTTGGGGGGCAACTAATGAAAAACTGTTTTTT
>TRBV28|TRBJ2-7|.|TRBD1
CASSTHTGQAVSYEQYF
TGTGCCAGCAGCACACATACCGGACAGGCGGTATCCTACGAGCAGTACTTC
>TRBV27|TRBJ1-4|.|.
CASSSTLAEKLFF
TGTGCCAGCAGTTCAACCCTGGCTGAAAAACTGTTTTTT
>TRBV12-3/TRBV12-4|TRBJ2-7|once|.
CASSLAGEQYF
TGTGCCAGCAGTTTAGCGGGAGAGCAGTACTTC
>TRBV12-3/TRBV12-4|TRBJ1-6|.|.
CASSSRQNSPLHF
TGTGCCAGCAGTTCCCGACAGAATTCACCCCTCCACTTT
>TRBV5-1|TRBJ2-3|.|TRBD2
CASSLALAGSTDTQYF
TGCGCCAGCAGCTTGGCCCTAGCGGGGAGCACAGATACGCAGTATTTT
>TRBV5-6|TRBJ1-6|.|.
CASSSHLAGTEYSPLHF
TGTGCCAGCAGCTCCCACCTAGCCGGGACGGAGTATTCACCCCTCCACTTT
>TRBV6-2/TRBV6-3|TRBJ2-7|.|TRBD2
CASSYSGGWLAYEQYF
TGTGCCAGCAGTTACTCGGGAGGGTGGCTTGCCTACGAGCAGTACTTC
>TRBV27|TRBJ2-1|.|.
CASRSLPAQPNEQFF
TGTGCCAGCAGGTCCCTCCCGGCACAGCCCAATGAGCAGTTCTTC
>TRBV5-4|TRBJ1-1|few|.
CASGSVNTEAFF
TGTGCCTCAGGGTCGGTCAACACTGAAGCTTTCTTT
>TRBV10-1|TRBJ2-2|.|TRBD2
CASSDRTSDAGELFF
TGCGCCAGCAGTGACCGGACTAGTGATGCCGGGGAGCTGTTTTTT
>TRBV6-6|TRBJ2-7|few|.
CASRTSDWSYEQYF
TGTGCCAGCAGGACCTCAGATTGGTCCTACGAGCAGTACTTC
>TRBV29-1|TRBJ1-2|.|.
CSVAHSRNYGYTF
TGCAGCGTTGCGCACAGTCGAAACTATGGCTACACCTTC
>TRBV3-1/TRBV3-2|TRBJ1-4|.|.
CASSQVGAVREKLFF
TGTGCCAGCAGCCAAGTGGGTGCCGTTAGGGAAAAACTGTTTTTT
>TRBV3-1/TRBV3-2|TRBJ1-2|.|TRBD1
CASSQDRGLIYGYTF
TGTGCCAGCAGCCAGGACAGGGGGCTAATCTATGGCTACACCTTC
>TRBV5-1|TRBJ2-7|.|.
CASSLEVGAEDEQYF
TGCGCCAGCAGCTTGGAAGTGGGGGCGGAGGACGAGCAGTACTTC
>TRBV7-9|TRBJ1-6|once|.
CASSLVEYSPLHF
TGTGCCAGCAGCTTAGTGGAATATTCACCCCTCCACTTT
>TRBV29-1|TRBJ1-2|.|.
CSVEEGYGYTF
TGCAGCGTTGAGGAGGGCTATGGCTACACCTTC
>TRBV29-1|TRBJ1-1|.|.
CSASVTEAFF
TGCAGCGCAAGTGTAACTGAAGCTTTCTTT
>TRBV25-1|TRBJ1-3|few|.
CASSESGFGNTIYF
TGTGCCAGCAGTGAATCAGGTTTTGGAAACACCATATATTTT